This TCR beta chain stems from a study of beta chain features in type 1 diabetes. General study points: In all four CD4+ subsets, TCRB CDR3 length was significantly, moderately reduced in type 1 diabetes. There was no resolution here of whether HLA type influences TCRB rearrangement.

Notes on this clone: Its antigen is still unknown.

Every donor had blood drawn once into heparin, roughly 100 mL on average. Sorting with CD45RO/CCR7/CD25/CD127/CD95/CD27 yielded naive, central memory, regulatory and stem-like memory CD4+ cells. Without exception, sorted populations had purity beyond 95%. J was trimmed by 7 bases and V by 1 base; bases with no gene match: 5. The CDR3 extends over 15 amino acids. Per the germline V gene, CDR1 is SGHDT and CDR2 is YYEEEE. Expressed TCRB transcripts were sequenced because the isolated RNA had all been reverse transcribed beforehand. Sequenced by immunoSEQ multiplex PCR; TCRdb stores in-frame clones only, minus some. This table has roughly 340,000 clones, less than 15% appearing once.

Sample: naive CD4+ T cells from blood. V is TRBV5-6 and J is TRBJ2-2; 9 bases are a match to TRBD1. The source of this sequence is a woman under 30 with type 1 diabetes. The CDR3, as DNA: TGTGCCAGCAGCTTGCTGGGACAGGGAGGCGGGGAGCTGTTTTTT. Residues: CASSLLGQGGGELFF.